These 21 T cell receptor beta chains were all obtained from the same sample, sequenced in a study of blood T cell repertoires in COVID-19. Profiled with immunoSEQ multiplex PCR; TCRdb holds only in-frame clones, not every one. Of around 150,000 clones in the sample, approximately 80% were seen once. The sequenced material came from peripheral blood. The receptors shown here come from a man aged 55 to 70 who had recovered from COVID-19.

This chain's CDR3 is CASSQGLQNTEAFF. The CDR3 region has the DNA TGTGCCAGCAGCCAAGGACTCCAGAATACTGAAGCTTTCTTT. The rearrangement joins TRBV3-1 (or the pseudogene TRBV3-2) to TRBJ1-1; D gene ambiguous. V gave up 1 base and J gave up 5 bases, with 11 bases separating them. The CDR3 is made up of 14 amino acids. Germline V gene data show CDR1 as LGHDT and CDR2 as YNNKEL (reference sequence).

The V and J genes are TRBV5-1 and TRBJ2-3, with D unclear. Germline loops: CDR1 SGHRS, CDR2 YFSETQ. This CDR3 contains 16 residues. V lost 0 bases, J lost 2 bases, and 13 bases lay in between. The CDR3 nucleotides read TGCGCCAGCAGCTTGGGACTGGCTGGTGACACAGATACGCAGTATTTT. It yields the protein CASSLGLAGDTDTQYF.

The rearrangement joins TRBV5-1 to TRBJ2-5; 10 nucleotides agree with TRBD1. The CDR3 is 14 residues long. Germline assignment: CDR1 SGHRS and CDR2 YFSETQ. Trimming at V came to 2 bases and at J to 4 bases, leaving 2 bases not matched to a gene. CDR3 amino acids: CASSFGQGGETQYF. The CDR3 bases are TGCGCCAGCAGCTTCGGACAGGGGGGAGAGACCCAGTACTTC. The variable domain in full, completed from reference TRBV5-1 and TRBJ2-5, reads KAGVTQTPRYLIKTRGQQVTLSCSPISGHRSVSWYQQTPGQGLQFLFEYFSETQRNKGNFPGRFSGRQFSNSRSEMNVSTLELGDSALYLCASSFGQGGETQYFGPGTRLLVL.

This clone was observed many times. This chain connects TRBV5-1 to TRBJ2-1, with 13 bases aligning to TRBD2. V shed 0 bases, J shed 15 bases, and the junction held 6 bases outside the gene matches. Germline loops: CDR1 SGHRS, CDR2 YFSETQ. The CDR3 sequence is 14 residues long. The CDR3 nucleotides are TGCGCCAGCAGCTTGGGGACTAGCGGGAGTCATTGGTTCTTC. This encodes CASSLGTSGSHWFF.

The V and J genes are TRBV9 and TRBJ1-1; weak D call: TRBD1 (6 bases). The CDR3 is 15 residues long. The germline V gene has CDR1 SGDLS and CDR2 YYNGEE. Trimming took off 4 bases at V and 2 bases at J, with 15 bases between the two ends. CDR3 amino acids: CASSSRDTPNTEAFF. For the CDR3, the DNA is TGTGCCAGCAGCTCCCGGGACACCCCTAACACTGAAGCTTTCTTT.

The chain couples TRBV5-1 to TRBJ2-7; the D gene is possibly TRBD2 (5 bases). From germline, CDR1 is SGHRS and CDR2 YFSETQ. V was pared by 0 bases and J by 6 bases, with 13 bases between. The CDR3 is 14 amino acids. The CDR3 loop is CASSLGGDAAEQYF. The CDR3 nucleotides read TGCGCCAGCAGCTTGGGGGGAGATGCGGCCGAGCAGTACTTC.

This clone was observed a few times. V and J are TRBV2 and TRBJ2-1, with 9 positions matching TRBD2. The CDR3 is 20 amino acids. V shed 1 base and J 8 bases; nucleotides not matched to a gene: 21. From germline, CDR1 is SNHLY and CDR2 FYNNEI. The CDR3 protein is CASSEEGRGSGSPRVYEQFF. The CDR3 region has the DNA TGTGCCAGCAGTGAAGAGGGTAGGGGTAGCGGGAGCCCAAGGGTGTATGAGCAGTTCTTC.

The chain is built from TRBV15 and TRBJ2-7, with D perhaps TRBD1 (5 bases). V lost 0 bases, J lost 0 bases, and 9 bases lay in between. The CDR3 totals 15 residues. Per germline, CDR1 LNHNV and CDR2 YYDKDF (reference sequence). The CDR3: CATSRDRVSSYEQYF. The CDR3 DNA reads as TGTGCCACCAGCAGAGACAGGGTCAGCTCCTACGAGCAGTACTTC.

The CDR3 DNA reads as TGTGCCAGCGGGGGCAGGGGTTATCAGCCCCAGCATTTT. Translating it yields CASGGRGYQPQHF. This sequence joins TRBV2 and TRBJ1-5; a weak D match, TRBD1 (6 bases). The CDR3 runs to 13 residues. Germline V gene sequence: CDR1 SNHLY, CDR2 FYNNEI. Between the trimmed V and J ends, which lost 8 bases and 5 bases, there was a span of 13 bases.

This chain joins TRBV6-1 and TRBJ1-5, with 7 bases identical to TRBD1. In germline, CDR1 is MNHNS, CDR2 SASEGT. After removal of 2 bases from V and 6 bases from J, the junction contained 7 bases not matched to a gene. This CDR3 contains 15 residues. Here the CDR3 reads CASSEMGTGAQPQHF. The CDR3 nucleotides read TGTGCCAGCAGTGAAATGGGAACAGGGGCTCAGCCCCAGCATTTT.

V gene TRBV28 combines with J gene TRBJ1-6; maybe TRBD1 (6 bases). From germline, CDR1 is MDHEN and CDR2 SYDVKM. This CDR3 is built from 13 residues. The V end lost 10 bases, the J end lost 7 bases, and 14 bases lay between the germline ends. CDR3 residues: CATGDTLNSPLHF. The CDR3 bases are TGTGCCACTGGGGACACCTTGAATTCACCCCTCCACTTT.

The rearrangement joins TRBV2 to TRBJ1-5; 9 bases are shared with TRBD1. CDR1 is SNHLY, CDR2 FYNNEI, per germline. Unmatched junction bases numbered 4, after V lost 4 bases and J lost 3 bases. There are 15 residues in the CDR3. The CDR3 sequence: CASSGGQGLNQPQHF. The CDR3 nucleotides are TGTGCCAGCAGTGGGGGACAGGGACTCAATCAGCCCCAGCATTTT.

The V and J genes are TRBV28 and TRBJ1-2; 7 nucleotides match TRBD1. The V gene end was trimmed by 8 bases and the J gene end by 8 bases; junction bases not matched to a gene: 23. The CDR3 runs to 17 residues. Looked up from germline, CDR1 is MDHEN and CDR2 is SYDVKM. CDR3 DNA: TGTGCCAGCGCTGAGCACTCAGGCAGGGGGAATGATGGCGGCTACACCTTC. This sequence encodes CASAEHSGRGNDGGYTF.

The gene calls are TRBV4-3 and TRBJ1-5, with TRBD1 matching 7 bases. Germline lookup yields CDR1 LGHNA and CDR2 YSLEER. Germline trimming cut 0 bases from V and 5 bases from J; bases unmatched to any gene: 4. This CDR3 spans 15 amino acids. CDR3 in amino acids: CASSQDYRGYQPQHF. In DNA, the CDR3 is TGCGCCAGCAGCCAAGATTACAGGGGATATCAGCCCCAGCATTTT.

The chain couples TRBV2 to TRBJ1-2; a weak D match, TRBD1 (6 bases). In germline, CDR1 is SNHLY, CDR2 FYNNEI. The CDR3 sequence is 14 residues long. Deletions cut 8 bases from V and 8 bases from J, with 21 bases between. The CDR3 nucleotides read TGTGCCAGCGGGGAATGGACAGAAGAGGACGGCTACACCTTC. Its translation: CASGEWTEEDGYTF.

The V call is TRBV6-7, the J call TRBJ2-3; TRBD2 aligns across 7 bases. TRBV6-7 is an ORF, and what it does is uncertain. V lost 5 bases to trimming and J lost 2 bases; unmatched junction nucleotides: 13. The CDR3 contains 17 residues. As DNA, the CDR3 is TGTGCCAGCAGTCCTTCGGGGGGTTCGGGCGACACAGATACGCAGTATTTT. This translates into CASSPSGGSGDTDTQYF.

For the CDR3, the DNA is TGTGCCAGCAGCCAAAGCCTAGCCCACGAGCAGTACTTC. As protein: CASSQSLAHEQYF. The chain is built from TRBV14 and TRBJ2-7, with a possible D match to TRBD2 (5 bases). The CDR3 is 13 amino acids. V was trimmed by 2 bases and J by 5 bases, leaving 10 bases between them. CDR1 is SGHDN, CDR2 FVKESK, per germline.

The rearrangement uses TRBV6-5 and TRBJ2-3; a weak D match, TRBD2 (6 bases). Trimming took off 11 bases at V and 4 bases at J, with 22 bases between the two ends. The CDR3 covers 15 residues. Germline CDR1 reads MNHEY; CDR2 reads SVGAGI. The CDR3 bases are TGTGCCGCCTCGGGGGTGGGGGTTGTCCCAGATACGCAGTATTTT. It encodes CAASGVGVVPDTQYF.

This clone was detected a few times. The chain is built from TRBV14 and TRBJ1-2; no definite D call. CDR1 and CDR2 (germline): SGHDN, FVKESK. CDR3 length: 16 residues. The V end was cut by 0 bases, the J end by 0 bases, with 11 bases between. This CDR3 reads CASSQDSVAANYGYTF. CDR3 DNA sequence: TGTGCCAGCAGCCAAGATAGTGTCGCGGCTAACTATGGCTACACCTTC.

V and J are TRBV7-2 and TRBJ2-3, with a tentative D call TRBD1 (5 bases). Between the trimmed V and J ends, which lost 0 bases and 4 bases, there was a span of 5 bases. CDR1 is SGHTA, CDR2 FQGNSA, per germline. This CDR3 has 13 amino acids. The CDR3 sequence is CASSLARADTQYF. The CDR3 DNA sequence: TGTGCCAGCAGCTTAGCCAGGGCAGATACGCAGTATTTT.

The chain is built from TRBV4-1 and TRBJ2-1; 9 bases align to TRBD1. Germline loops: CDR1 MGHRA, CDR2 YSYEKL. The CDR3 is 14 amino acids. The V and J ends lost 3 bases and 4 bases, in that order; junction bases with no gene match: 1. The DNA of the CDR3 is TGCGCCAGCAGCCAGGGACAGGGTTACAATGAGCAGTTCTTC. This translates into CASSQGQGYNEQFF.